This T cell receptor (beta chain) was observed in a study of ipilimumab plus nivolumab after autologous stem cell transplantation. The V gene's germline CDR1 is LNHNV and CDR2 YYDKDF (reference sequence). The CDR3 sequence is 14 residues long. V shed 1 base and J shed 5 bases, with 11 bases lying between them. This table comes from immunoSEQ multiplex PCR, and its TCRdb copy is limited to in-frame clones, with some not included. The data hold approximately 80,000 clones, with over 80% observed a single time. The chain recombines TRBV15 with TRBJ2-5; D ambiguous. This sequence was found in a male donor with diffuse large B-cell lymphoma. The sequencing used PBMCs, collected in a trial of ipilimumab plus nivolumab as post-transplant consolidation. The CDR3 DNA sequence: TGTGCCACCAGCAGAGTCGGTCCTGGGGAGACCCAGTACTTC. The encoded protein is CATSRVGPGETQYF.